The source of this TCR beta chain is a study of Tregs in tolerant kidney transplant recipients. Whole-study context: Mixed chimerism was transient after nonmyeloablative marrow transplants from related graft donors.

This clone showed up just once. Its antigen is currently unknown. Produced via immunoSEQ multiplex PCR; TCRdb's table is partial and in-frame only. Among tens of thousands of clones, approximately 94% were seen once, and the ten largest hold 0.46%. Germline V gene data show CDR1 as MNHEY and CDR2 as SVGAGI. Trimming cost V 6 bases and J 8 bases, with 17 bases left between them. This CDR3 is 14 amino acids long. Study findings and constraints: Tolerant patients' donor-specific Tregs expanded beyond overall Tregs, suggesting antigen-driven growth. Biological reproducibility was not directly addressed, but technical replication error appeared minimal. Some patients' samples used different primers over time, so nucleotide sequences weren't comparable.

The rearrangement uses TRBV6-5 and TRBJ1-5; D is possibly TRBD1 (6 bases). The clonotype originates from a human donor who received a combined kidney and bone marrow transplant. Sequencing used CD4+ T cells from blood, obtained before the transplant. Written as DNA, the CDR3 is TGTGCCAGCAGGGACAGCAAAAATTGGGAGCCCCAGCATTTT. Its translation is CASRDSKNWEPQHF.